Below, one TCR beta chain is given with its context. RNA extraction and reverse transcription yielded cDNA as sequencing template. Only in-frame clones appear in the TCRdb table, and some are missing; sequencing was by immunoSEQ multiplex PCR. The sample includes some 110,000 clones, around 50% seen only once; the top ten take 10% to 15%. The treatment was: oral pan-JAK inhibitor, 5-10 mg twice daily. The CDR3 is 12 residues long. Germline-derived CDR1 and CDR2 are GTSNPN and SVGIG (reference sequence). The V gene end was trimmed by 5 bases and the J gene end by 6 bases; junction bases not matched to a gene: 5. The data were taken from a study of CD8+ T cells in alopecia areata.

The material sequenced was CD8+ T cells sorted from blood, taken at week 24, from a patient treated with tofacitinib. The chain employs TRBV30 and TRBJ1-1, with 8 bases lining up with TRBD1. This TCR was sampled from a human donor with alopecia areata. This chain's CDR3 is CAWDRGQPEAFF. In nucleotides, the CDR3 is TGTGCCTGGGACAGGGGCCAACCTGAAGCTTTCTTT.